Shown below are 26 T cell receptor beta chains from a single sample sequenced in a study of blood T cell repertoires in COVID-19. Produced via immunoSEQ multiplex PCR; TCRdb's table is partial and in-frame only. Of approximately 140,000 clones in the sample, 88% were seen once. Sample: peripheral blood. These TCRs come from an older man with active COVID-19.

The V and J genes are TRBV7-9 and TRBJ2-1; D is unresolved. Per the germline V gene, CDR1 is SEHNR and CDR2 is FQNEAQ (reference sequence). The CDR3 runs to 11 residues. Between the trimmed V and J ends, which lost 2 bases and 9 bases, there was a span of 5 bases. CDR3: CASSLIGEQFF. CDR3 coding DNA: TGTGCCAGCAGCTTAATCGGTGAGCAGTTCTTC.

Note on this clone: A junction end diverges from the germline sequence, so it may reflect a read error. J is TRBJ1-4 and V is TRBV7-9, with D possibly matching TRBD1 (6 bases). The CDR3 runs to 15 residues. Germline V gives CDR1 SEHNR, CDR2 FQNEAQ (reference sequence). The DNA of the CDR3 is TGTGCCAGCAGCGTAGCAGACAGGCCTAATGAAAAACTGTTTTTT. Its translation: CASSVADRPNEKLFF.

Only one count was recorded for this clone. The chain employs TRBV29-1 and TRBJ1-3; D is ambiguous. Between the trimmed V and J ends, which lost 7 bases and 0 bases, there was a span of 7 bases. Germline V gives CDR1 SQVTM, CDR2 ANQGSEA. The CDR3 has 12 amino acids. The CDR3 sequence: CSALSSGNTIYF. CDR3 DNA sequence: TGCAGCGCCCTTAGCTCTGGAAACACCATATATTTT.

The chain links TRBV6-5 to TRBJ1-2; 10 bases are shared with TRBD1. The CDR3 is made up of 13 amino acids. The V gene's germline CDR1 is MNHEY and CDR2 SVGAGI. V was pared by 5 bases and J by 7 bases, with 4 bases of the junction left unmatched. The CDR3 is CASSRQGARGYTF. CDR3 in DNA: TGTGCCAGCAGTAGACAGGGGGCGCGTGGCTACACCTTC.

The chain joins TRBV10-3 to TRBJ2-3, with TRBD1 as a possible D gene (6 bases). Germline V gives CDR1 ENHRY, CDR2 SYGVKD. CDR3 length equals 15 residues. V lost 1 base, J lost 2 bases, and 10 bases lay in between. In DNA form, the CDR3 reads TGTGCCATCAGTGAGTGGGGGCTGGACACAGATACGCAGTATTTT. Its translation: CAISEWGLDTDTQYF.

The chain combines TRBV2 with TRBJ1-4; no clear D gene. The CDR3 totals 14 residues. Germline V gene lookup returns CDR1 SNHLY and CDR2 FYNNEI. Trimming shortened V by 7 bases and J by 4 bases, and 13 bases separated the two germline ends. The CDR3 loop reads CASNLAEHNEKLFF. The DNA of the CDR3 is TGTGCCAGCAACCTGGCAGAACATAATGAAAAACTGTTTTTT.

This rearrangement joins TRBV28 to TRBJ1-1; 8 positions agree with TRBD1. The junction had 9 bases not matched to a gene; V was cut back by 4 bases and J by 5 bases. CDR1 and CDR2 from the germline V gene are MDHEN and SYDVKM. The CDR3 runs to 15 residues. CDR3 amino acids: CASSSNRGSRTEAFF. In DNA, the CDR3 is TGTGCCAGCAGTTCAAACAGGGGGAGTAGGACTGAAGCTTTCTTT.

CDR3 region: CASRRGTYEQYF. The CDR3 DNA follows: TGTGCCAGCAGAAGGGGCACCTACGAGCAGTACTTC. The chain recombines TRBV5-6 with TRBJ2-7, with a possible D match to TRBD1 (5 bases). The CDR3 sequence is 12 residues long. V was trimmed by 5 bases and J by 2 bases, leaving 8 bases between them. CDR1 is SGHDT and CDR2 is YYEEEE in the germline V gene.

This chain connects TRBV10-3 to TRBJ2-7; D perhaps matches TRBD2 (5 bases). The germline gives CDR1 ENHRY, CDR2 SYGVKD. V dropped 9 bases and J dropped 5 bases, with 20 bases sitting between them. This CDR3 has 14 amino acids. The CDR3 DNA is TGTGCCATTCGAAGTGAGGGTTTAGAGCACGAGCAGTACTTC. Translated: CAIRSEGLEHEQYF.

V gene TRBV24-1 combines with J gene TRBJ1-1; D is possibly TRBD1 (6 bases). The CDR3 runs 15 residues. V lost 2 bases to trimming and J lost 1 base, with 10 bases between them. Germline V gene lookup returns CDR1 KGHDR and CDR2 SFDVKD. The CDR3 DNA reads TGTGCCACCAGTGATTCAGGGGCGGGGAACACTGAAGCTTTCTTT. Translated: CATSDSGAGNTEAFF.

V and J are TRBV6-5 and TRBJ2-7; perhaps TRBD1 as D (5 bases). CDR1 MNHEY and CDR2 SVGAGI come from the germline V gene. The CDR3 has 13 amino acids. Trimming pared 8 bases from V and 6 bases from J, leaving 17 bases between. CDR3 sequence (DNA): TGTGCCAGCGCTCTGGGTGGGGCTGGCGAGCAGTACTTC. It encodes CASALGGAGEQYF.

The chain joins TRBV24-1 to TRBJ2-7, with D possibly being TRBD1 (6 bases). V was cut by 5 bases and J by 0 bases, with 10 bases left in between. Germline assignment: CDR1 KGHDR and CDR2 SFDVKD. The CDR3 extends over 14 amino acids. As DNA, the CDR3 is TGTGCCACCAGTGCCGGGACAATCTCCTACGAGCAGTACTTC. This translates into CATSAGTISYEQYF.

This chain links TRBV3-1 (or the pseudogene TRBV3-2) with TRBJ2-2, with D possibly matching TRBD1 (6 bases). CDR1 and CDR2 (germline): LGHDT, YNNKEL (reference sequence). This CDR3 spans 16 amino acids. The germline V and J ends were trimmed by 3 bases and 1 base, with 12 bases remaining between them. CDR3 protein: CASSQMSTGNTGELFF. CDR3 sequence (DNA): TGTGCCAGCAGCCAGATGTCGACAGGGAACACCGGGGAGCTGTTTTTT.

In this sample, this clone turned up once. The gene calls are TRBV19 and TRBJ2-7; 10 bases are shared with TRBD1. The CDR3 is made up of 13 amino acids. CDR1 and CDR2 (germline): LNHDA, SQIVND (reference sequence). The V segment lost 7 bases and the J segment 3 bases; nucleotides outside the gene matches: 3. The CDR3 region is CASMDRGDYEQYF. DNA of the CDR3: TGTGCCAGTATGGACAGGGGGGACTACGAGCAGTACTTC.

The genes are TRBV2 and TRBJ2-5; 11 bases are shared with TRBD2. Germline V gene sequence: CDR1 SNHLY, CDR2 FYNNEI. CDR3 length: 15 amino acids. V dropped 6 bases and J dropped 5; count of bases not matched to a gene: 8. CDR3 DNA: TGTGCCAGCAGACCCGGGACTAGCGGTCCGGAGACCCAGTACTTC. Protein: CASRPGTSGPETQYF.

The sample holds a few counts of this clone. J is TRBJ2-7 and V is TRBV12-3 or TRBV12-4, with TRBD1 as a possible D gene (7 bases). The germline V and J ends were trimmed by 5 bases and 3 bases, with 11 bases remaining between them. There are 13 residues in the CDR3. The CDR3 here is CASSAGQFYEQYF. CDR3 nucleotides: TGTGCCAGCAGTGCGGGACAGTTCTACGAGCAGTACTTC.

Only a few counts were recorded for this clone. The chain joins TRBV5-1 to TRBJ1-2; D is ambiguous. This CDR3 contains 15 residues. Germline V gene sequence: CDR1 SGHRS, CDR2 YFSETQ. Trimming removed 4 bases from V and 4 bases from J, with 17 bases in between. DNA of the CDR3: TGCGCCAGCAGCCTGCAGGCTTCAGTCGGCTATGGCTACACCTTC. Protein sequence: CASSLQASVGYGYTF. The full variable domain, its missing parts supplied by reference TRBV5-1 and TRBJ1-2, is KAGVTQTPRYLIKTRGQQVTLSCSPISGHRSVSWYQQTPGQGLQFLFEYFSETQRNKGNFPGRFSGRQFSNSRSEMNVSTLELGDSALYLCASSLQASVGYGYTFGSGTRLTVV.

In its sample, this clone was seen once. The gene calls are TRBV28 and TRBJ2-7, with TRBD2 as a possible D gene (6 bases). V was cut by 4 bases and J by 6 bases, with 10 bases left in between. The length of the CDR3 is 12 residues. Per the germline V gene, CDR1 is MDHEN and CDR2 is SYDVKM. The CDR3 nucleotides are TGTGCCAGCAGTTCCAGGAGGGCCGAGCAGTACTTC. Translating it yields CASSSRRAEQYF.

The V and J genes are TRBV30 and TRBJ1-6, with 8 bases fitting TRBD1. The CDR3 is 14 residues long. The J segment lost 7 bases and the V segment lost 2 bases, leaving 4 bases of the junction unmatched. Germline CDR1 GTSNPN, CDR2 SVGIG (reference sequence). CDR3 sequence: CAWSPRTGNSPLHF. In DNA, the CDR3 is TGTGCCTGGAGTCCTCGGACAGGGAATTCACCCCTCCACTTT.

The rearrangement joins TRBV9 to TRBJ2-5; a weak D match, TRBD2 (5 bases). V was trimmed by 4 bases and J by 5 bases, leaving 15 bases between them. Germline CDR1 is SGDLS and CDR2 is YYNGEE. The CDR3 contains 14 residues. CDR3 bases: TGTGCCAGCAGCCGGACGTGGTTAGCGGAGACCCAGTACTTC. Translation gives CASSRTWLAETQYF.

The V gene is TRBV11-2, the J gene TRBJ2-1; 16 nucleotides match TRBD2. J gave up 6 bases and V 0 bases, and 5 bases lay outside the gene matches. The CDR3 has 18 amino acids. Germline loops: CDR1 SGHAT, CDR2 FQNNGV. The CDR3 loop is CASSLDFGTSGRANEQFF. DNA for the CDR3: TGTGCCAGCAGCTTAGATTTCGGGACTAGCGGGAGGGCCAATGAGCAGTTCTTC.

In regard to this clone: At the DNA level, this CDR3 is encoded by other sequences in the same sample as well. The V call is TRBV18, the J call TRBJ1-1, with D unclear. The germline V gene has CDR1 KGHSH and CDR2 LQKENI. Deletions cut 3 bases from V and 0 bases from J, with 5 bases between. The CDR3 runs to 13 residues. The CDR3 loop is CASSPSLNTEAFF. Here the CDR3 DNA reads TGTGCCAGCTCACCCTCTTTGAACACTGAAGCTTTCTTT.

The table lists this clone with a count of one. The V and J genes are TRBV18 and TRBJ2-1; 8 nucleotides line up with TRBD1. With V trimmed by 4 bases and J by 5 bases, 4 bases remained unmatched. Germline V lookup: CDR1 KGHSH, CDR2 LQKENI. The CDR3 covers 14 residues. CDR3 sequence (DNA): TGTGCCAGCTCACGACAGGGGCAGCACAATGAGCAGTTCTTC. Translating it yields CASSRQGQHNEQFF.

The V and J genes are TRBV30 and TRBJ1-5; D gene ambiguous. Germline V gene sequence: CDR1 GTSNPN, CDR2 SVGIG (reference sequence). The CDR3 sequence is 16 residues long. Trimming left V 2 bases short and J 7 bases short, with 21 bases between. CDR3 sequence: CAWSSRDRMTGQPQHF. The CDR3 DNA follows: TGTGCCTGGAGTAGTCGCGATCGAATGACCGGGCAGCCCCAGCATTTT.

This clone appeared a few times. The CDR3 region has the DNA TGTGCCAGCTCACCCCCCGCGGCCACAGATACGCAGTATTTT. Its protein is CASSPPAATDTQYF. The chain is built from TRBV18 and TRBJ2-3; D not certain. CDR3 length equals 14 residues. CDR1 and CDR2 from the germline V gene are KGHSH and LQKENI. With 3 bases removed from V and 2 bases from J, the gap between germline ends came to 9 bases. Together with reference TRBV18 and TRBJ2-3, the CDR3 gives the full variable domain: NAGVMQNPRHLVRRRGQEARLRCSPMKGHSHVYWYRQLPEEGLKFMVYLQKENIIDESGMPKERFSAEFPKEGPSILRIQQVVRGDSAAYFCASSPPAATDTQYFGPGTRLTVL.

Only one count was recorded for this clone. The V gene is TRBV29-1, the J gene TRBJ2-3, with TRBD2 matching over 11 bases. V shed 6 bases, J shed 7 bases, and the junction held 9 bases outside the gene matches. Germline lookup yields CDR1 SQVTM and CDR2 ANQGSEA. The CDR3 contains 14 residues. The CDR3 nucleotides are TGCAGCGTAGTACTAGCGGGAGTTACGAATACGCAGTATTTT. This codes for CSVVLAGVTNTQYF.